The 20 T cell receptor beta chains in this list originate from one sample, sequenced in a study of cytomegalovirus exposure and HLA in healthy donors (dated by TCRdb to 2017 to 2019). Library preparation employed the immunoSEQ multiplex PCR assay. The multiplex PCR relied on a mix of 60 forward primers for TCR Vbeta segments and 13 reverse primers for TCR Jbeta segments. The table comes from immuneACCESS by way of TCRdb, which keeps in-frame sequences with V and J called. Part of the clones is missing from these tables; in studies checked, under half for an unresolved V gene and the rest for unknown reasons. The sample includes under 200,000 clones, with roughly four fifths observed a single time. The ten largest clonotypes hold 0.9% to 1% of the sample. The sequenced material came from PBMCs. These receptors originate from a girl aged 2 to 9 in good health and CMV-seropositive.

The chain is built from TRBV4-1 and TRBJ2-5; tentatively, D is TRBD2 (6 bases). With 4 bases removed from V and 3 bases from J, the gap between germline ends came to 18 bases. Germline V gene sequence: CDR1 MGHRA, CDR2 YSYEKL. This CDR3 region has 16 residues. The CDR3 nucleotides read TGCGCCAGCAGCCCCCTAAAGGGGACTGTGAAAGAGACCCAGTACTTC. It codes for CASSPLKGTVKETQYF.

The rearrangement uses TRBV5-4 and TRBJ2-7; 7 nucleotides line up with TRBD2. CDR1 and CDR2 (germline): SGHNT, YYREEE (reference sequence). This CDR3 has 12 residues. The ends lost 4 bases at V and 6 bases at J; junction bases unmatched: 4. CDR3 nucleotide sequence: TGTGCCAGCAGCCCGGGGACTACCGAGCAGTACTTC. Its protein product is CASSPGTTEQYF.

The rearrangement joins TRBV5-8 to TRBJ2-3; 10 positions match TRBD2. This CDR3 has 11 amino acids. CDR1 and CDR2 from the germline V gene are SGHTS and YDEGEE. The CDR3: CVREGLAGDYF. The CDR3 coding sequence is TGTGTCAGAGAGGGGCTAGCGGGAGACTATTTT.

The chain links TRBV7-3 to TRBJ2-1, with D unclear. V was cut by 5 bases and J by 9 bases, with 14 bases left in between. CDR3 length equals 13 residues. The germline CDR1 and CDR2 sequences are SGHTA and FQGTGA. The CDR3 is CASSPPRSVEQFF. The CDR3 DNA sequence: TGTGCCAGCAGCCCACCTAGGTCCGTTGAGCAGTTCTTC.

This clone appeared once. The chain combines TRBV11-2 with TRBJ2-7, with no clear D. CDR3 length: 12 residues. The V gene's germline CDR1 is SGHAT and CDR2 FQNNGV. Trimming shortened V by 5 bases and J by 4 bases, and 9 bases separated the two germline ends. CDR3: CASSLSIYEQYF. The CDR3 coding sequence is TGTGCCAGCAGCCTTAGCATATACGAGCAGTACTTC.

This chain connects TRBV9 to TRBJ2-7; 9 positions match TRBD1. V was clipped by 2 bases and J by 2 bases; unmatched bases: 5. Germline loops: CDR1 SGDLS, CDR2 YYNGEE. This CDR3 has 15 residues. Here the CDR3 reads CASSVQGQGAYEQYF. The CDR3 DNA is TGTGCCAGCAGCGTCCAGGGACAGGGCGCCTACGAGCAGTACTTC. Full variable domain (rest looked up from reference TRBV9 and TRBJ2-7): DSGVTQTPKHLITATGQRVTLRCSPRSGDLSVYWYQQSLDQGLQFLIQYYNGEERAKGNILERFSAQQFPDLHSELNLSSLELGDSALYFCASSVQGQGAYEQYFGPGTRLTVT.

This clone was counted a few times. The chain links TRBV18 to TRBJ1-5, with 9 positions matching TRBD1. This CDR3 contains 15 residues. With 5 bases clipped from V and 0 bases from J, the junction kept 2 bases outside the gene matches. Germline V gene lookup returns CDR1 KGHSH and CDR2 LQKENI. CDR3 sequence: CASSRTGDSNQPQHF. CDR3 sequence (DNA): TGTGCCAGCTCAAGGACAGGGGATAGCAATCAGCCCCAGCATTTT.

The CDR3 DNA is TGTGCCAGCAGCTCCGGTGAGGACTACGAGCAGTACTTC. It specifies CASSSGEDYEQYF. This chain connects TRBV5-4 to TRBJ2-7; D is undetermined. The CDR3 consists of 13 residues. The V end was cut by 3 bases, the J end by 3 bases, with 10 bases between. Germline V gene sequence: CDR1 SGHNT, CDR2 YYREEE (reference sequence).

This clone was seen a few times. The chain joins TRBV28 to TRBJ1-4; TRBD1 matches 7 bases. This CDR3 is 15 amino acids long. V shed 6 bases and J 3 bases; nucleotides not matched to a gene: 7. CDR1 and CDR2 from the germline V gene are MDHEN and SYDVKM. The CDR3 loop is CASRHRGAANEKLFF. The DNA for the CDR3 is TGTGCCAGCAGACACAGGGGAGCGGCTAATGAAAAACTGTTTTTT.

V is TRBV30 and J is TRBJ2-3; D unresolved. The CDR3 sequence is 12 residues long. Trimming removed 5 bases at V and 0 bases at J, with 6 bases between. CDR1 is GTSNPN, CDR2 SVGIG, per germline (reference sequence). CDR3 sequence: CAWETSTDTQYF. For the CDR3, the DNA is TGTGCCTGGGAAACTAGCACAGATACGCAGTATTTT.

The count of this clone is one. The chain combines TRBV6-5 with TRBJ2-1; 14 bases are a match to TRBD2. Germline trimming cut 5 bases from V and 12 bases from J; bases unmatched to any gene: 9. CDR3 length equals 15 residues. Looked up from germline, CDR1 is MNHEY and CDR2 is SVGAGI. The CDR3 reads CASSLTSGRAGWQFF. CDR3 nucleotide sequence: TGTGCCAGCAGTCTGACTAGCGGGAGGGCCGGGTGGCAGTTCTTC.

This chain links TRBV7-2 with TRBJ2-7; TRBD2 aligns across 7 bases. Germline V lookup: CDR1 SGHTA, CDR2 FQGNSA. This CDR3 is built from 15 residues. Trimming took 2 bases from V and 5 from J; bases not matched to a gene: 9. CDR3 loop: CASSLISGIANEQYF. DNA for the CDR3: TGTGCCAGCAGCTTAATCAGCGGGATTGCGAACGAGCAGTACTTC.

This clone was recorded a few times. The chain joins TRBV9 to TRBJ2-2, with TRBD2 matching 8 bases. CDR1 is SGDLS, CDR2 YYNGEE, per germline. V trimming: 2 bases; J trimming: 1 base; junction bases outside the gene matches: 1. There are 15 residues in the CDR3. CDR3 loop: CASSVSGENTGELFF. In nucleotides, the CDR3 is TGTGCCAGCAGCGTTAGCGGGGAGAACACCGGGGAGCTGTTTTTT. The full variable domain, rest sourced from reference TRBV9 and TRBJ2-2, is DSGVTQTPKHLITATGQRVTLRCSPRSGDLSVYWYQQSLDQGLQFLIQYYNGEERAKGNILERFSAQQFPDLHSELNLSSLELGDSALYFCASSVSGENTGELFFGEGSRLTVL.

The V gene is TRBV7-2, the J gene TRBJ2-7, with 10 nucleotides matching TRBD1. Per the germline V gene, CDR1 is SGHTA and CDR2 is FQGNSA. V lost 6 bases and J lost 2; bases outside the gene matches: 4. The CDR3 sequence is 14 residues long. CDR3 nucleotides: TGTGCCAGCAGGATGGGACAGGGGCCCTACGAGCAGTACTTC. Its protein is CASRMGQGPYEQYF.

This rearrangement joins TRBV25-1 to TRBJ2-7; D is undetermined. Germline V CDR1 and CDR2: MGHDK, SYGVNS. V was cut by 3 bases and J by 2 bases, with 8 bases left in between. The CDR3 has 13 amino acids. Here the CDR3 DNA reads TGTGCCAGCAGTGATCACAGTCCCTACGAGCAGTACTTC. It is translated as CASSDHSPYEQYF.

V usage is TRBV2 and J usage is TRBJ1-6, with 8 bases fitting TRBD1. This CDR3 is 15 amino acids long. Germline lookup yields CDR1 SNHLY and CDR2 FYNNEI. J lost 6 bases, V lost 5 bases, and 6 bases had no gene match. The CDR3: CASSTQGVSNSPLHF. Here the CDR3 DNA reads TGTGCCAGCAGTACACAGGGGGTTTCTAATTCACCCCTCCACTTT.

The chain is built from TRBV15 and TRBJ2-5; TRBD1 is a possible D gene (5 bases). The CDR3 is 14 amino acids. Trimming took off 1 base at V and 8 bases at J, with 14 bases between the two ends. Germline V gene lookup returns CDR1 LNHNV and CDR2 YYDKDF (reference sequence). The CDR3 bases are TGTGCCACCAGCAGAGGGGCTGGGGCAGGAACCCAGTACTTC. Its translation: CATSRGAGAGTQYF. Together with reference TRBV15 and TRBJ2-5, the CDR3 gives the full variable domain: DAMVIQNPRYQVTQFGKPVTLSCSQTLNHNVMYWYQQKSSQAPKLLFHYYDKDFNNEADTPDNFQSRRPNTSFCFLDIRSPGLGDTAMYLCATSRGAGAGTQYFGPGTRLLVL.

The chain combines TRBV28 with TRBJ2-2; TRBD2 matches at 10 bases. V dropped 4 bases and J dropped 4; count of bases not matched to a gene: 9. CDR3 length equals 17 residues. Germline V gives CDR1 MDHEN, CDR2 SYDVKM. This chain's CDR3 is CASSSYLAGGLTGELFF. CDR3 nucleotide sequence: TGTGCCAGCAGTTCGTATTTAGCGGGAGGTCTCACCGGGGAGCTGTTTTTT.

The V gene is TRBV4-1, the J gene TRBJ2-5; TRBD1 agrees at 7 bases. The J call may be faulty, since TRBJ2-7 better matches the DNA end. CDR1 is MGHRA, CDR2 YSYEKL, per germline. The CDR3 contains 15 residues. CDR3 sequence (DNA): TGCGCCAGCAGCCAAGAGGGGACAGAGTCCTACGAGCAGTACTTC. Protein: CASSQEGTESYEQYF.

The chain joins TRBV18 to TRBJ2-3, with 11 bases matching TRBD1. The J segment lost 1 base and the V segment lost 1 base, leaving 1 base of the junction unmatched. Germline V gene data show CDR1 as KGHSH and CDR2 as LQKENI. CDR3 length equals 16 residues. CDR3 bases: TGTGCCAGCTCACCACGGACAGGGGGCCGCACAGATACGCAGTATTTT. This codes for CASSPRTGGRTDTQYF. Drawing the rest from reference TRBV18 and TRBJ2-3, the complete variable domain is NAGVMQNPRHLVRRRGQEARLRCSPMKGHSHVYWYRQLPEEGLKFMVYLQKENIIDESGMPKERFSAEFPKEGPSILRIQQVVRGDSAAYFCASSPRTGGRTDTQYFGPGTRLTVL.